The sample holds one count of the clone carrying this TCR beta chain. As processed by the authors: Estimates of nucleated cell counts were drawn from the amplification of reference gene primers. TCRdb keeps only in-frame clones here, not all; method: immunoSEQ multiplex PCR. V and J calls and clone size come straight from that table; D and trimming were deduced from the DNA. There are about 99,000 clones in the sample; approximately 88% occur only once, and around 3.8% lies in the top ten. This entry belongs to a study of blood T cell repertoires in COVID-19. Study-level background: Spain, Italy and the United States supplied samples that represented acute and convalescent COVID-19. Nucleic acid was either cDNA or gDNA, and it came from T cells, B-cell-depleted T cells, or PBMCs.

V was pared by 10 bases and J by 9 bases, with 7 bases of the junction left unmatched. The CDR3 is 13 residues long. Germline V gene data show CDR1 as MNHEY and CDR2 as SVGAGI. The source material was peripheral blood. The J gene is TRBJ1-6, the V gene TRBV6-5, with 9 bases identical to TRBD1. The receptor comes from a woman aged 60-75 years with acute or convalescent COVID-19. The CDR3 region is CAILDRGFSPLHF. CDR3 nucleotide sequence: TGTGCCATCTTGGACAGGGGATTTTCACCCCTCCACTTT.